In its sample, the clone carrying this TCR beta chain was seen many times. What it binds is not known. This specimen belongs to a study of human T cells and chemical hapten exposure. The library attached unique molecular identifiers to individual cDNA molecules. TCRdb fed the RACE reads into MiXCR, producing one record per CDR3 protein. The sample lists approximately 82,000 distinct CDR3 sequences, approximately 7% occurring once. As to time point: patch test 2, 6 weeks after DPC sensitization. As to treatment: therapeutic diphenylcyclopropenone sensitization with weekly scalp DPC. The authors extracted total RNA from unfractionated whole blood. Findings and limits, study-wide: The study found expanded TCRs formed significantly more large CDR3 similarity clusters than controls.

This sample comprised whole blood, obtained in connection with sensitization to the hapten diphenylcyclopropenone (DPC). The sequence derives from a woman aged 30 to 39 with alopecia areata. Some clones in this sample may be carry-over from other donors' samples.

CDR3 DNA sequence: TGTGCCAGCATGCGGGACGAATACGAGCAGTACTTC. Amino acids: CASMRDEYEQYF. The rearrangement links TRBV2 to TRBJ2-7; maybe TRBD2 (6 bases). Germline V CDR1 and CDR2: SNHLY, FYNNEI. The CDR3 runs to 12 residues. Trimming removed 7 bases at V and 4 bases at J, with 11 bases between. Looking up the rest from reference TRBV2 and TRBJ2-7 gives the full variable domain: EPEVTQTPSHQVTQMGQEVILRCVPISNHLYFYWYRQILGQKVEFLVSFYNNEISEKSEIFDDQFSVERPDGSNFTLKIRSTKLEDSAMYFCASMRDEYEQYFGPGTRLTVT.